This T cell receptor beta chain was sequenced for a study of cytomegalovirus exposure and HLA in healthy donors. The study, taken as a whole, reports: Further analysis, carried out later, found HLA-associated TCR beta chains more clonally expanded than equally common other chains. Common viral pathogens seemed, in a later analysis, to connect with several of the most significant clusters.

Germline values: CDR1 SGHTA, CDR2 FQGTGA. Trimming at V came to 2 bases and at J to 3 bases, leaving 3 bases not matched to a gene. This CDR3 has 15 residues. Researchers ran the PCR with 60 Vbeta and 13 Jbeta primers. In the source study's methods: As a later analysis found, there were 60 million to 90 million unique TCR beta chains, of which roughly 11 million were shared. The repertoire was sequenced with immunoSEQ multiplex PCR; TCRdb's copy has only in-frame clones and lacks some. V and J calls and clone size follow that table, whereas D and trimming were derived from the DNA. The sample yields about 180,000 clones, around 80% seen once. On this clone itself: The antigen is unknown.

This receptor was obtained from a woman aged 25 to 45 in good health and CMV-seronegative. The sequenced sample was PBMCs. The V call is TRBV7-3, the J call TRBJ2-1; 8 bases line up with TRBD1. This CDR3 is CASSLSGGVYNEQFF. The CDR3, as DNA: TGTGCCAGCAGCTTATCAGGGGGCGTCTACAATGAGCAGTTCTTC.